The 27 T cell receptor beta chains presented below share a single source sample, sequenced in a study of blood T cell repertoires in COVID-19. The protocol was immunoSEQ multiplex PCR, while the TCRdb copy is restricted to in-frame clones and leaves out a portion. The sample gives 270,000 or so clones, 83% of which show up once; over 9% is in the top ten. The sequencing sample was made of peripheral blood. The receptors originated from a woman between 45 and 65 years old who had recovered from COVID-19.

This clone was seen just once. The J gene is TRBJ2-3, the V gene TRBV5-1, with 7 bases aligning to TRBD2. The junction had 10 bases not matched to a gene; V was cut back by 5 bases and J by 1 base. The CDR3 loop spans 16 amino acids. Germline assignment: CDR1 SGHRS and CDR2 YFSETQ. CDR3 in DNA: TGCGCCAGCAGTTTTGAAGCGGGGAGGCGCACAGATACGCAGTATTTT. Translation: CASSFEAGRRTDTQYF.

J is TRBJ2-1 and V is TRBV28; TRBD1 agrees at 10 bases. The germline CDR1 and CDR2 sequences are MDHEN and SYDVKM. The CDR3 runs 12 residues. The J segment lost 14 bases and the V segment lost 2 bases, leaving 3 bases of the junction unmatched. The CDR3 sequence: CASSLAGQGEFF. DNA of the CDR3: TGTGCCAGCAGTTTAGCTGGACAGGGGGAGTTCTTC.

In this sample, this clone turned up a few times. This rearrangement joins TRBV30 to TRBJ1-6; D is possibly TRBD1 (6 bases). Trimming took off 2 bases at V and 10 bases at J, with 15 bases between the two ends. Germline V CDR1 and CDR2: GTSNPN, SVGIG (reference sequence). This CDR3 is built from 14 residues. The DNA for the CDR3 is TGTGCCTGGAGTATCGGGGGGCGGGGATCACCCCTCCACTTT. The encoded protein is CAWSIGGRGSPLHF. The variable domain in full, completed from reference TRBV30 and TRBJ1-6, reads SQTIHQWPATLVQPVGSPLSLECTVEGTSNPNLYWYRQAAGRGLQLLFYSVGIGQISSEVPQNLSASRPQDRQFILSSKKLLLSDSGFYLCAWSIGGRGSPLHFGNGTRLTVT.

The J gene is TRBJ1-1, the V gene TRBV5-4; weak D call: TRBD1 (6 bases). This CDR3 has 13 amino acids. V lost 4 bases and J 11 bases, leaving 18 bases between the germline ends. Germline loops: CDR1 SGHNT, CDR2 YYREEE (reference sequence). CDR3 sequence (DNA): TGTGCCAGCAGCAGCACAGGGTGGTCGTCGGCTTTCTTT. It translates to CASSSTGWSSAFF.

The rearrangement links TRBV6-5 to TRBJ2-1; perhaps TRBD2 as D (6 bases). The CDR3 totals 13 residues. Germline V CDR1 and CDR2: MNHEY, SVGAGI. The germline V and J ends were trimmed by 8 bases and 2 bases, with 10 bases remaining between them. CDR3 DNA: TGTGCCAGCCACGGGGGTCCCTACAATGAGCAGTTCTTC. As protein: CASHGGPYNEQFF.

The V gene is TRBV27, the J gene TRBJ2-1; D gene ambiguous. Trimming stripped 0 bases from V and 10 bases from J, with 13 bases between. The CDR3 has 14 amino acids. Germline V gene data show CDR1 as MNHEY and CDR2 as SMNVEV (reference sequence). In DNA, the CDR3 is TGTGCCAGCAGTTTATCATCTAGTTACGACGAGCAGTTCTTC. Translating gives CASSLSSSYDEQFF.

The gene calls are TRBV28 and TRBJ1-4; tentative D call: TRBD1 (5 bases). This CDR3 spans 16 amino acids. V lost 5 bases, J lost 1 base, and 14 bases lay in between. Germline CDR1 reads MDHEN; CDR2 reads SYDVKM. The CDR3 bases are TGTGCCAGCAGTCGCGTCCTAGGGGAAACTAATGAAAAACTGTTTTTT. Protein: CASSRVLGETNEKLFF.

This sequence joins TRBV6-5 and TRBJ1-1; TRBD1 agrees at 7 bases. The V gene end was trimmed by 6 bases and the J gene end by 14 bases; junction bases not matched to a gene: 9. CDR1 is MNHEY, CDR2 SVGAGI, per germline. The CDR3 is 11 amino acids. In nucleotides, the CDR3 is TGTGCCAGCAGAAGGGGGCCCGGGTCGTTCTTT. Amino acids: CASRRGPGSFF.

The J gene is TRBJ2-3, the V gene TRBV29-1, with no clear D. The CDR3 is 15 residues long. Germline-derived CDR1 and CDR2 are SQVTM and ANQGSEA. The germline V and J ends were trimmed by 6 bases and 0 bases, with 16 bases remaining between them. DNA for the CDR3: TGCAGCGTCGGAGAGATGTTAGTTAGCACAGATACGCAGTATTTT. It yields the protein CSVGEMLVSTDTQYF.

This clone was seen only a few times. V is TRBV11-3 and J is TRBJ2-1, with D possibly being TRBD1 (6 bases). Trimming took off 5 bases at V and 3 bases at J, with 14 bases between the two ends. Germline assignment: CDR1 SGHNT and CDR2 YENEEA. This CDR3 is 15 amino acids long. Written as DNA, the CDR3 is TGTGCCAGCAGCCTCAATCAGGGGAACTACAATGAGCAGTTCTTC. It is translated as CASSLNQGNYNEQFF.

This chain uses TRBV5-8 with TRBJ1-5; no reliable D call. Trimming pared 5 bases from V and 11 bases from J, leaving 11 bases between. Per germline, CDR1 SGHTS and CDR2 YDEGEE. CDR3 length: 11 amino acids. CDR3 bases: TGTGCCAGCAGAGGAGGGTCAGCCCAGCATTTT. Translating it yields CASRGGSAQHF.

The DNA of the CDR3 is TGTGCCAGCTCACAGGAGGGGCTGAACACTGAAGCTTTCTTT. Translating gives CASSQEGLNTEAFF. The chain joins TRBV18 to TRBJ1-1; tentatively, D is TRBD1 (5 bases). Germline lookup yields CDR1 KGHSH and CDR2 LQKENI. The V end lost 4 bases, the J end lost 0 bases, and 9 bases lay between the germline ends. This CDR3 spans 14 amino acids. The full variable domain, with the rest looked up from reference TRBV18 and TRBJ1-1, is NAGVMQNPRHLVRRRGQEARLRCSPMKGHSHVYWYRQLPEEGLKFMVYLQKENIIDESGMPKERFSAEFPKEGPSILRIQQVVRGDSAAYFCASSQEGLNTEAFFGQGTRLTVV.

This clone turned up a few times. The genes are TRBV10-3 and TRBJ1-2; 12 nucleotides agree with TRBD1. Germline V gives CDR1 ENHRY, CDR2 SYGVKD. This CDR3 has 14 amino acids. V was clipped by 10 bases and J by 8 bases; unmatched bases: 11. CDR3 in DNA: TGTGCCACGGAGGGACAGGGGGCTGGGTGGGGCTACACCTTC. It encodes CATEGQGAGWGYTF.

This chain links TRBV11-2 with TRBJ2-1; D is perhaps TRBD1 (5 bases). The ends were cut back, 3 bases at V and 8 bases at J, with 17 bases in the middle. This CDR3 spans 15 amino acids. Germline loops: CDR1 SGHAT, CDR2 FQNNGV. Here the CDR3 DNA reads TGTGCCAGCAGCTTCTCGTCCAGGGTAGCCCATGAGCAGTTCTTC. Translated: CASSFSSRVAHEQFF.

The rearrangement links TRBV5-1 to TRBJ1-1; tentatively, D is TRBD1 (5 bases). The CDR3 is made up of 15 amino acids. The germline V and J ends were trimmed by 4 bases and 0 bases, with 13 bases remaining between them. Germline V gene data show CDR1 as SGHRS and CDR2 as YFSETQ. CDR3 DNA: TGCGCCAGCAGCGATAACACAGGATTGAACACTGAAGCTTTCTTT. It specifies CASSDNTGLNTEAFF.

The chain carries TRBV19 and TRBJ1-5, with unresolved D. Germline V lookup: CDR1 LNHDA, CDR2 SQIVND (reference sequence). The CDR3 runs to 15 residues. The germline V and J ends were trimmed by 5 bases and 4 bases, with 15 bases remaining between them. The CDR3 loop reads CASSPYLTLNQPQHF. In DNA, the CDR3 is TGTGCCAGTAGTCCTTACCTGACACTTAATCAGCCCCAGCATTTT.

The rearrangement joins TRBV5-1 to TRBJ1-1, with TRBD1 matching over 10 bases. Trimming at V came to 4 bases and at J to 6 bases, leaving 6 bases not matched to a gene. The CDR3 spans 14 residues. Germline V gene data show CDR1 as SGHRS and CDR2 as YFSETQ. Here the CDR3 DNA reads TGCGCCAGCAGCGCCGACAGGGGGCGAGCTGAAGCTTTCTTT. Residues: CASSADRGRAEAFF.

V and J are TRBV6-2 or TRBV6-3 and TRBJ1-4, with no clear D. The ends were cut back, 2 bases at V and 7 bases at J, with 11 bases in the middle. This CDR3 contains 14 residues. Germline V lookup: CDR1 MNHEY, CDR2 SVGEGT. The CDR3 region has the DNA TGTGCCAGCAGTTACAGTCTGCGGGGTGAAAAACTGTTTTTT. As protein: CASSYSLRGEKLFF.

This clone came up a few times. For the CDR3, the DNA is TGTGCCAGCAGTTCGGCGGACAGGGCAGGCGGCTACACCTTC. Protein product: CASSSADRAGGYTF. This chain links TRBV6-2 or TRBV6-3 with TRBJ1-2; 8 bases line up with TRBD1. This CDR3 spans 14 amino acids. The ends lost 4 bases at V and 8 bases at J; junction bases unmatched: 9. Germline CDR1 reads MNHEY; CDR2 reads SVGEGT.

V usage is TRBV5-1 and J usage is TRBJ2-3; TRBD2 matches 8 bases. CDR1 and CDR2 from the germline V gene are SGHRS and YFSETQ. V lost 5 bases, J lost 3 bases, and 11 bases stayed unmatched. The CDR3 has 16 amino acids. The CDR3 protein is CASRRRAGERTDTQYF. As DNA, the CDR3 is TGCGCCAGCAGGAGAAGAGCGGGGGAGCGGACAGATACGCAGTATTTT.

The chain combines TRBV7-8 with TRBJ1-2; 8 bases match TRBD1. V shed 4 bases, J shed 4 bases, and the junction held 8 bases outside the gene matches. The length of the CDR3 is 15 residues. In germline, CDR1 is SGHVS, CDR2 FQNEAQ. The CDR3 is CASSSTVGTGYGYTF. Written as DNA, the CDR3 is TGTGCCAGCAGCTCCACCGTAGGGACAGGCTATGGCTACACCTTC.

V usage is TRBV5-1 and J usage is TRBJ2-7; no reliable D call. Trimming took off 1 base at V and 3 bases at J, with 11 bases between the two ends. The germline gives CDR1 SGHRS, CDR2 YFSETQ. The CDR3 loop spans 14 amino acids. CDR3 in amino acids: CASSLSGSSYEQYF. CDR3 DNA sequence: TGCGCCAGCAGCTTGTCCGGTAGTAGCTACGAGCAGTACTTC. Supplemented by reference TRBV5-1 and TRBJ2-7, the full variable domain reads KAGVTQTPRYLIKTRGQQVTLSCSPISGHRSVSWYQQTPGQGLQFLFEYFSETQRNKGNFPGRFSGRQFSNSRSEMNVSTLELGDSALYLCASSLSGSSYEQYFGPGTRLTVT.

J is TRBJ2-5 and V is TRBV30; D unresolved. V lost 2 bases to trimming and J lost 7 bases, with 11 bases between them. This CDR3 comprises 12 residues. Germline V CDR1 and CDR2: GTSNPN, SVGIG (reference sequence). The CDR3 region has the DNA TGTGCCTGGAGTACCTCTCGAGGGACCCAGTACTTC. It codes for CAWSTSRGTQYF.

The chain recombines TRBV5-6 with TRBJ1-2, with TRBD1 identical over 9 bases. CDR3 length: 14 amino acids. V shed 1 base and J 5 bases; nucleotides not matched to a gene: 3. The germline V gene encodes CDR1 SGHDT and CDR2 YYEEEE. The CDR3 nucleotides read TGTGCCAGCAGCTTGCCGACAGGGGGTTATGGCTACACCTTC. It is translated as CASSLPTGGYGYTF.

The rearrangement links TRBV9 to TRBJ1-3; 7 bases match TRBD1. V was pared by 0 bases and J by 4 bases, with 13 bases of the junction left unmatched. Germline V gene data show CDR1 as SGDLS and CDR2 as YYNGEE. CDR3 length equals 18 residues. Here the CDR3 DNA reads TGTGCCAGCAGCGTAGGGGACAGTATAAACCATGGAGGAAACACCATATATTTT. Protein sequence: CASSVGDSINHGGNTIYF.

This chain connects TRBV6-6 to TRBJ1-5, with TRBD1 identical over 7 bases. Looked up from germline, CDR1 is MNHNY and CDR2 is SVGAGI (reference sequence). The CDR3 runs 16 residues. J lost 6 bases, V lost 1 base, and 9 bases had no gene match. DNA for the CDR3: TGTGCCAGCAGTTACTTTGGACAGGCCGAAGCTCAGCCCCAGCATTTT. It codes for CASSYFGQAEAQPQHF.

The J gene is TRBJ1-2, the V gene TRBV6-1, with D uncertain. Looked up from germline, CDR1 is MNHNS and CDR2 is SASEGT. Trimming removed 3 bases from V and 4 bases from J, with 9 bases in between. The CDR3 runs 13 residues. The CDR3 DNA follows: TGTGCCAGCAGTGAGCTAGGAGCCTATGGCTACACCTTC. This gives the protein CASSELGAYGYTF.